This T cell receptor beta chain was identified during a study of response to subunit inactivated influenza vaccine. Study-wide findings and caveats: The authors proposed limited new T cell recruitment per seasonal influenza vaccination.

TCRdb redid the calling of the RT-PCR reads with MiXCR, one entry per CDR3 protein. The sample shows under 950,000 distinct CDR3 sequences, over 20% of them seen only once. As to this clonotype: Antigen specificity is unknown.

V was shortened by 3 bases and J by 6 bases, with 6 bases between the two germline ends. Germline CDR1 is DFQATT and CDR2 is SNEGSKA (reference sequence). The CDR3 consists of 11 residues. Sample: PBMCs from blood, taken more than 4 days after vaccination. The clonotype comes from a man aged 45-65 years who received an inactivated influenza vaccine. This rearrangement joins TRBV20-1 to TRBJ2-1; possibly TRBD2 for D (6 bases). The CDR3 here is CSASSGNEQFF. Here the CDR3 DNA reads TGCAGTGCTAGTAGCGGCAATGAGCAGTTCTTC.